A selection of T cell receptor beta chains follows, all from one sample in a study of Tregs in tolerant kidney transplant recipients. Using immunoSEQ multiplex PCR, the repertoire was profiled, and TCRdb retains in-frame clones only, with some absent. The sample has roughly 250,000 clones; roughly 84% are singletons. Sequencing was carried out using CD4+ T cells from blood. These receptors were obtained from a human donor in good health. Each CDR3 is given with its conserved first and last residue. The D gene is left open where the match is weak. Size is stated for part of the rows, as once, few or many counts, or as a class when the clone is expanded.

d_call: NA; clone_size: NA; v_call: TRBV5-1; j_call: TRBJ2-3; cdr3_nt: TGCGCCAGCAGCCCCTTGGGCATTACAGATACGCAGTATTTT; cdr3_aa: CASSPLGITDTQYF
d_call: NA; clone_size: NA; v_call: TRBV30; j_call: TRBJ2-2; cdr3_nt: TGTGCCTGGGGAAGGAGAACCGGGGAGCTGTTTTTT; cdr3_aa: CAWGRRTGELFF
d_call: NA; clone_size: NA; v_call: TRBV9; j_call: TRBJ1-2; cdr3_nt: TGTGCCAGCAGCGTGGCGAGAAGTTCCTATGGCTACACCTTC; cdr3_aa: CASSVARSSYGYTF
d_call: TRBD1; clone_size: NA; v_call: TRBV5-1; j_call: TRBJ2-2; cdr3_nt: TGCGCCAGCAGCCGTGGGACAGGGGATACCGGGGAGCTGTTTTTT; cdr3_aa: CASSRGTGDTGELFF
d_call: NA; clone_size: NA; v_call: TRBV11-2; j_call: TRBJ2-5; cdr3_nt: TGTGCCAGCAGCTTAGTTCCCCTTAGGGGGGAGACCCAGTACTTC; cdr3_aa: CASSLVPLRGETQYF
d_call: NA; clone_size: NA; v_call: TRBV5-5; j_call: TRBJ1-6; cdr3_nt: TGTGCCAGCAGCGTGGGACAAGTCTATAATTCACCCCTCCACTTT; cdr3_aa: CASSVGQVYNSPLHF
d_call: NA; clone_size: NA; v_call: TRBV18; j_call: TRBJ1-3; cdr3_nt: TGTGCCAGCTCACCTAGCGGAAGTTCTGGAAACACCATATATTTT; cdr3_aa: CASSPSGSSGNTIYF
d_call: NA; clone_size: NA; v_call: TRBV19; j_call: TRBJ1-1; cdr3_nt: TGTGCCAGTAGTATATTACAGGGCACTGAAGCTTTCTTT; cdr3_aa: CASSILQGTEAFF
d_call: NA; clone_size: NA; v_call: TRBV27; j_call: TRBJ2-5; cdr3_nt: TGTGCCAGCAGTTTAGGGAAGACCCAGTACTTC; cdr3_aa: CASSLGKTQYF
d_call: TRBD1; clone_size: NA; v_call: TRBV18; j_call: TRBJ1-1; cdr3_nt: TGTGCCAGCTCACCTAGGAGGGGGCCTGGGAACACTGAAGCTTTCTTT; cdr3_aa: CASSPRRGPGNTEAFF
d_call: NA; clone_size: NA; v_call: TRBV9; j_call: TRBJ2-7; cdr3_nt: TGTGCCAGCAGCGTAGGGCCCGTAGACGAGCAGTACTTC; cdr3_aa: CASSVGPVDEQYF
d_call: NA; clone_size: NA; v_call: TRBV12-5; j_call: TRBJ1-1; cdr3_nt: TGTGCTAGTGGTTTGGTAGGCAGCGACACTGAAGCTTTCTTT; cdr3_aa: CASGLVGSDTEAFF
d_call: TRBD2; clone_size: NA; v_call: TRBV5-4; j_call: TRBJ2-7; cdr3_nt: TGTGCCAGCAGCGGGACTAGCGGGCCCTACGAGCAGTACTTC; cdr3_aa: CASSGTSGPYEQYF
d_call: NA; clone_size: NA; v_call: TRBV6-5; j_call: TRBJ2-3; cdr3_nt: TGTGCCAGCAGTTACTCGCCGACCCTCACAGATACGCAGTATTTT; cdr3_aa: CASSYSPTLTDTQYF
d_call: NA; clone_size: NA; v_call: TRBV6-5; j_call: TRBJ2-5; cdr3_nt: TGTGCCAGCAGTTACCCGGACACGTCCCAAGAGACCCAGTACTTC; cdr3_aa: CASSYPDTSQETQYF
d_call: TRBD1; clone_size: NA; v_call: TRBV7-2; j_call: TRBJ2-7; cdr3_nt: TGTGCCAGCAGAACTTCGGGGACAGGGGGGTACGAGCAGTACTTC; cdr3_aa: CASRTSGTGGYEQYF
d_call: NA; clone_size: NA; v_call: TRBV2; j_call: TRBJ1-1; cdr3_nt: TGTGCCAGCAGTGACGAGAAACCCCAAGCTTTCTTT; cdr3_aa: CASSDEKPQAFF
d_call: NA; clone_size: few; v_call: TRBV6-5; j_call: TRBJ1-3; cdr3_nt: TGTGCCAGCAGTTTTAGGGGGGCAGGAAACACCATATATTTT; cdr3_aa: CASSFRGAGNTIYF